The rows below give T cell receptor beta chains drawn from one sample of a study of cytomegalovirus exposure and HLA in healthy donors. Assay used: immunoSEQ multiplex PCR; TCRdb lists only in-frame clones, some missing. The sample has roughly 220,000 clones, 82% seen once. Sequencing was carried out using PBMCs. Every receptor here comes from a woman aged 40-49 years in good health and CMV-seronegative. Each CDR3 is given with its conserved first and last residue. Fields, in order: clone size, J gene, V gene, D gene, CDR3 DNA, CDR3 protein. A D gene is named only where the DNA matches it firmly. Clone sizes are given selectively: once, few, many, or a class where the clone is expanded.

clone_size: few; j_call: TRBJ2-2; v_call: TRBV7-8; d_call: TRBD2; cdr3_nt: TGTGCCAGCAGCTTAGGAGGAGGTAGCGGGATCACCGGGGAGCTGTTTTTT; cdr3_aa: CASSLGGGSGITGELFF
clone_size: -; j_call: TRBJ2-7; v_call: TRBV29-1; d_call: TRBD1; cdr3_nt: TGCAGCGTTGTCTGGGACAGTCGATACGAGCAGTACTTC; cdr3_aa: CSVVWDSRYEQYF
clone_size: -; j_call: TRBJ2-7; v_call: TRBV11-2; d_call: TRBD2; cdr3_nt: TGTGCCAGCAGCTTAGATCTAGCGGGAGTCAACGAGCAGTACTTC; cdr3_aa: CASSLDLAGVNEQYF
clone_size: once; j_call: TRBJ1-2; v_call: TRBV9; d_call: -; cdr3_nt: TGTGCCAGCAGCGCACAGGGCACTAACTATGGCTACACCTTC; cdr3_aa: CASSAQGTNYGYTF
clone_size: -; j_call: TRBJ2-5; v_call: TRBV18; d_call: -; cdr3_nt: TGTGCCAGCTCACCCCGCACTGGTTCCCAAGAGACCCAGTACTTC; cdr3_aa: CASSPRTGSQETQYF
clone_size: -; j_call: TRBJ2-7; v_call: TRBV5-1; d_call: TRBD1; cdr3_nt: TGCGCCAGCAGCGATGGACAGGGGGGTTACGAGCAGTACTTC; cdr3_aa: CASSDGQGGYEQYF
clone_size: -; j_call: TRBJ1-2; v_call: TRBV6-6; d_call: -; cdr3_nt: TGTGCCAGCAGTTACGGCGGGAGTGCTAACTATGGCTACACCTTC; cdr3_aa: CASSYGGSANYGYTF
clone_size: few; j_call: TRBJ1-1; v_call: TRBV29-1; d_call: TRBD1; cdr3_nt: TGCAGCACAGACAGGGGGCGACCTGAAGCTTTCTTT; cdr3_aa: CSTDRGRPEAFF
clone_size: -; j_call: TRBJ2-2; v_call: TRBV30; d_call: TRBD2; cdr3_nt: TGTGCCTGGAGTAAGGGCGGGAGCTACACCGGGGAGCTGTTTTTT; cdr3_aa: CAWSKGGSYTGELFF
clone_size: once; j_call: TRBJ1-3; v_call: TRBV2; d_call: -; cdr3_nt: TGTGCCAGCAGTGAAGACAGGGGAAACACCATATATTTT; cdr3_aa: CASSEDRGNTIYF
clone_size: -; j_call: TRBJ2-3; v_call: TRBV29-1; d_call: TRBD2; cdr3_nt: TGCAGCGTGGCCGGGGGGGAGAGGACAGATACGCAGTATTTT; cdr3_aa: CSVAGGERTDTQYF
clone_size: -; j_call: TRBJ2-7; v_call: TRBV7-2; d_call: TRBD2; cdr3_nt: TGTGCCAGCAGCTTAATTTGGCGGGAGGGCCCCTACGAGCAGTACTTC; cdr3_aa: CASSLIWREGPYEQYF
clone_size: -; j_call: TRBJ2-3; v_call: TRBV7-3; d_call: TRBD2; cdr3_nt: TGTGCCAGCAGCTTAAGCAGGGGCGGGAGGAGCACAGATACGCAGTATTTT; cdr3_aa: CASSLSRGGRSTDTQYF
clone_size: -; j_call: TRBJ1-2; v_call: TRBV28; d_call: -; cdr3_nt: TGTGCCACCTCACATGCTGGCTACACCTTC; cdr3_aa: CATSHAGYTF